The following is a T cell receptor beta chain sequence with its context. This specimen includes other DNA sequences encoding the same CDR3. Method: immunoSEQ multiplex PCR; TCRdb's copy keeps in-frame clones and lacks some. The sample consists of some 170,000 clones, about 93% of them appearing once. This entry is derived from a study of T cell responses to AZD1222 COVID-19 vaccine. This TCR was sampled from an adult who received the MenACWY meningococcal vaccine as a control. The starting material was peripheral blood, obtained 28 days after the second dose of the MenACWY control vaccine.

In DNA, the CDR3 is TGTGCCAGCAGAACCGGTATGAACACTGAAGCTTTCTTT. It codes for CASRTGMNTEAFF. The rearrangement uses TRBV6-5 and TRBJ1-1; D not resolved. The germline V and J ends were trimmed by 6 bases and 0 bases, with 8 bases remaining between them. The CDR3 runs to 13 residues. Germline CDR1 and CDR2: MNHEY and SVGAGI.